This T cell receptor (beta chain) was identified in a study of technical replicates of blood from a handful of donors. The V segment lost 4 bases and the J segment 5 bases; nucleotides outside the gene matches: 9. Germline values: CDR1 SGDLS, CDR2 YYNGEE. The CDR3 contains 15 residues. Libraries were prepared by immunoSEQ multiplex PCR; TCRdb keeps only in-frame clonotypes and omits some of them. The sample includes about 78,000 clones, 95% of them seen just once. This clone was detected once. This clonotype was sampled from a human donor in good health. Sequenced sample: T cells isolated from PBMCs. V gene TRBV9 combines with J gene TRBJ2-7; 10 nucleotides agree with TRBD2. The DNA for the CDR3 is TGTGCCAGCAGCCCATGGTCTAGCGGGGGAAACGAGCAGTACTTC. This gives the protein CASSPWSSGGNEQYF. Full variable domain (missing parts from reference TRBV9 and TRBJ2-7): DSGVTQTPKHLITATGQRVTLRCSPRSGDLSVYWYQQSLDQGLQFLIQYYNGEERAKGNILERFSAQQFPDLHSELNLSSLELGDSALYFCASSPWSSGGNEQYFGPGTRLTVT.